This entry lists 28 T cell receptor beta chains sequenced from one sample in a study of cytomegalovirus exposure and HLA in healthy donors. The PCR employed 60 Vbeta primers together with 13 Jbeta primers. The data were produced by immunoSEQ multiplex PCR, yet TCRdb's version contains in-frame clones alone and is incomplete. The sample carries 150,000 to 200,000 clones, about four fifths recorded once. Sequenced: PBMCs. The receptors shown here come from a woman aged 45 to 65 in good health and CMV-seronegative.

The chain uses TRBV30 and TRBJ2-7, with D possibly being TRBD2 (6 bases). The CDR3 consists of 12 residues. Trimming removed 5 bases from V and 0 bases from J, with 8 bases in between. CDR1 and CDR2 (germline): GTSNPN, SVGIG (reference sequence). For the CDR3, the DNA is TGTGCCTGGGGAGGGAGCTCCTACGAGCAGTACTTC. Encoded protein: CAWGGSSYEQYF.

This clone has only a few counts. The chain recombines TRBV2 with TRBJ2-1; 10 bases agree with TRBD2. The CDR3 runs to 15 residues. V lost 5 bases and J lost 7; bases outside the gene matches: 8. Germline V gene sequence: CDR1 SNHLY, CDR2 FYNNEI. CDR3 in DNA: TGTGCCAGCAGTTTCCTAGCGGGAGCCGGGAATGAGCAGTTCTTC. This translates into CASSFLAGAGNEQFF.

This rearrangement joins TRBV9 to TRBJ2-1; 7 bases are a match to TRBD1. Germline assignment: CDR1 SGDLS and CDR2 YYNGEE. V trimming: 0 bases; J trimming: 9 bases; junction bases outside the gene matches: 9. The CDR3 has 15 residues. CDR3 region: CASSVAETGLGEQFF. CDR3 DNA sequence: TGTGCCAGCAGCGTAGCTGAGACAGGGTTGGGTGAGCAGTTCTTC.

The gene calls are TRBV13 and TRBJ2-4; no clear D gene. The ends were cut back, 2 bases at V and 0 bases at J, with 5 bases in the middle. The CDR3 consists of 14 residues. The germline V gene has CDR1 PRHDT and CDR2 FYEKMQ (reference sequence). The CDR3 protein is CASSLRLAKNIQYF. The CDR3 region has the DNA TGTGCCAGCAGCTTACGTCTAGCCAAAAACATTCAGTACTTC.

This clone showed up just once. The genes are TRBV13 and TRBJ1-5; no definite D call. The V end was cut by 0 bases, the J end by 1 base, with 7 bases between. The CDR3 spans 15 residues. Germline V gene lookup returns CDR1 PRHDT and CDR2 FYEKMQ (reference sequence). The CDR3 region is CASSLGRGSNQPQHF. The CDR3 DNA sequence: TGTGCCAGCAGCTTAGGCCGAGGCAGCAATCAGCCCCAGCATTTT.

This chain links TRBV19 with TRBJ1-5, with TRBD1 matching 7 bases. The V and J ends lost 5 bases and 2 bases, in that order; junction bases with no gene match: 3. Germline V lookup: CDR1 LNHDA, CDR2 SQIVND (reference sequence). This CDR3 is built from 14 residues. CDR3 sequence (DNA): TGTGCCAGTAGTGGCACAGGGGGCAATCAGCCCCAGCATTTT. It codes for CASSGTGGNQPQHF.

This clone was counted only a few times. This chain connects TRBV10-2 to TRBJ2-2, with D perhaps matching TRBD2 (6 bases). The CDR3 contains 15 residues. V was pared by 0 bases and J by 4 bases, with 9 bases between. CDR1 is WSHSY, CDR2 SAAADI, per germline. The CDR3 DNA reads TGCGCCAGCAGTGAGTCGGCGGGGCGCACCGGGGAGCTGTTTTTT. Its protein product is CASSESAGRTGELFF.

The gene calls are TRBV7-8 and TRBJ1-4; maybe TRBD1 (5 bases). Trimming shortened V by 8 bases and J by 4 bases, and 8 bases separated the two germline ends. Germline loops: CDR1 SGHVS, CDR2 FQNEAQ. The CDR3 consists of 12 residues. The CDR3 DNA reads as TGTGCCAGCCGACAGATTAATGAAAAACTGTTTTTT. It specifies CASRQINEKLFF.

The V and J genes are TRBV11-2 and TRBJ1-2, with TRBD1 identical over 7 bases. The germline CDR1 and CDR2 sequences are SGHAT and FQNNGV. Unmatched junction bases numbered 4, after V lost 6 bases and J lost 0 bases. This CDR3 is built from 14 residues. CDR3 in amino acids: CASRATGTNYGYTF. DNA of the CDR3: TGTGCCAGCAGAGCGACAGGGACTAACTATGGCTACACCTTC.

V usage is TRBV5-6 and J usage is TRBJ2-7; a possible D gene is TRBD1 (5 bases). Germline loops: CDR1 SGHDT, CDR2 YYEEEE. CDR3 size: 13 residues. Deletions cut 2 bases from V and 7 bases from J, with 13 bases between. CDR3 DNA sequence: TGTGCCAGCAGCTTCCTAAAGGGGTCTGAGCAGTACTTC. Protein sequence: CASSFLKGSEQYF.

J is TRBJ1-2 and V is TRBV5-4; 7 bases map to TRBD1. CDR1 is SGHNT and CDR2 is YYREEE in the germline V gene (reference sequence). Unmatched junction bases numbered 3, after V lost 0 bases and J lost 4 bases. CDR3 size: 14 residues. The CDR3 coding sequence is TGTGCCAGCAGCTTGGTAGGGGACAGCTATGGCTACACCTTC. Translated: CASSLVGDSYGYTF.

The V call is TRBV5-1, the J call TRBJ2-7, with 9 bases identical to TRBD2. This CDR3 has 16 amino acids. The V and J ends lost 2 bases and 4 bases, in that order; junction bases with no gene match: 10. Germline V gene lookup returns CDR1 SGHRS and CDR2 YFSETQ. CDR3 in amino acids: CASSFGPGLAIYEQYF. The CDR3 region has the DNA TGCGCCAGCAGCTTTGGGCCGGGACTAGCAATATACGAGCAGTACTTC.

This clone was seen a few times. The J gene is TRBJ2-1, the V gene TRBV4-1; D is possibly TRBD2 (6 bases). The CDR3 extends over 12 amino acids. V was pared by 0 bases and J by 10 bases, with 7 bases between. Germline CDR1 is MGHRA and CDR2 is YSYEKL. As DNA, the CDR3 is TGCGCCAGCAGCCAAGATGGGGGGGAGCAGTTCTTC. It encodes CASSQDGGEQFF.

In DNA, the CDR3 is TGTGCCAGCAGCTTGGATAGGGGGGGGATCATTCAGTACTTC. Translating it yields CASSLDRGGIIQYF. The V gene is TRBV5-4, the J gene TRBJ2-4, with D possibly TRBD2 on 7 matching bases. From germline, CDR1 is SGHNT and CDR2 YYREEE (reference sequence). Trimming left V 0 bases short and J 9 bases short, with 13 bases between. The CDR3 is made up of 14 amino acids.

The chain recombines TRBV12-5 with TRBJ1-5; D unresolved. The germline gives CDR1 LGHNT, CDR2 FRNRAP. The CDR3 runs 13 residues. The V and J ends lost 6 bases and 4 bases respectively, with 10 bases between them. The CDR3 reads CASGPSRNQPQHF. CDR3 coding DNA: TGTGCTAGTGGGCCATCCAGAAATCAGCCCCAGCATTTT.

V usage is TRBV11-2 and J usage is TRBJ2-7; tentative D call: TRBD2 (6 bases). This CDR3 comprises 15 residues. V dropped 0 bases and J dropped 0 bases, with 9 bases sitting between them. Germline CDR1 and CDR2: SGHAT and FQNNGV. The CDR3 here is CASSLDRDSSYEQYF. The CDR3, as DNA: TGTGCCAGCAGCTTAGACCGGGACTCCTCCTACGAGCAGTACTTC.

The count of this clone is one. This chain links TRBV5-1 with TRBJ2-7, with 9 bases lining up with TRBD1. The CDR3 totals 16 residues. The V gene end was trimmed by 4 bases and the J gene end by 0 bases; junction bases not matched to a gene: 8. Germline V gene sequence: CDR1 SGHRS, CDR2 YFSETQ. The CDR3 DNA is TGCGCCAGCAGCATCATAGGGACAGGGAGCTCCTACGAGCAGTACTTC. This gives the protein CASSIIGTGSSYEQYF.

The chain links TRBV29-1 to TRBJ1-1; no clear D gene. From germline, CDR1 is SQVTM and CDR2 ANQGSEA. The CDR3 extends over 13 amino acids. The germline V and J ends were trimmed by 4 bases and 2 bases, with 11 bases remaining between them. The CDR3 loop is CSVVGVANTEAFF. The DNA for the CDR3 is TGCAGCGTTGTAGGCGTAGCAAACACTGAAGCTTTCTTT.

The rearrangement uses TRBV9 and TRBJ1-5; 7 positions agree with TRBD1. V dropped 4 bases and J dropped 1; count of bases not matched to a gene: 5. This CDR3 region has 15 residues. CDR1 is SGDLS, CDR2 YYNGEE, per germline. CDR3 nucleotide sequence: TGTGCCAGCAGCACGCAGGGGGACAGCAATCAGCCCCAGCATTTT. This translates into CASSTQGDSNQPQHF.

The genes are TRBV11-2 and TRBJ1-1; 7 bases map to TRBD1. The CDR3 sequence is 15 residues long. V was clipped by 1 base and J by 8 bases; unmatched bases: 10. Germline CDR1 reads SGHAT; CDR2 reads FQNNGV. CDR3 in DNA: TGTGCCAGCAGCTTAGGGTCTGGTTACAGGGGAGAAGCTTTCTTT. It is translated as CASSLGSGYRGEAFF. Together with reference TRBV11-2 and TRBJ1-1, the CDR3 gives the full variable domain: EAGVAQSPRYKIIEKRQSVAFWCNPISGHATLYWYQQILGQGPKLLIQFQNNGVVDDSQLPKDRFSAERLKGVDSTLKIQPAKLEDSAVYLCASSLGSGYRGEAFFGQGTRLTVV.

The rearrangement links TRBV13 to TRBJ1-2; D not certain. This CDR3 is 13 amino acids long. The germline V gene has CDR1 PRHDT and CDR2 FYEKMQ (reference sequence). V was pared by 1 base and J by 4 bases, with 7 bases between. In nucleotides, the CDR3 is TGTGCCAGCAGCTTAGAGCGGAGCTATGGCTACACCTTC. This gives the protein CASSLERSYGYTF.

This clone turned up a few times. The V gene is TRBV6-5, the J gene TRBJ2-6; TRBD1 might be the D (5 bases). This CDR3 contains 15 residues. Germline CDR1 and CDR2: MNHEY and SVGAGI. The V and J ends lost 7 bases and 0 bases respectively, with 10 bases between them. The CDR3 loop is CASNQGGSGANVLTF. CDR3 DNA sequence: TGTGCCAGCAATCAGGGTGGCTCTGGGGCCAACGTCCTGACTTTC.

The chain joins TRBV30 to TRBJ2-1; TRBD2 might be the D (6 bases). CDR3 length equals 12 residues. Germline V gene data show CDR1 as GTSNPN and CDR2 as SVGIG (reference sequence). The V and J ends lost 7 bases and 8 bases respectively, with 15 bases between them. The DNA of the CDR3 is TGTGCCTTCCGACTGGAGGGCCATGAGCAGTTCTTC. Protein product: CAFRLEGHEQFF.

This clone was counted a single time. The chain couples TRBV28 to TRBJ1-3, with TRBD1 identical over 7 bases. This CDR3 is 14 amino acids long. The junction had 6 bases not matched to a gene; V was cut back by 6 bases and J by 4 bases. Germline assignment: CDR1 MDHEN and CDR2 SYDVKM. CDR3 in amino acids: CASSLTGLGNTIYF. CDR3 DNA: TGTGCCAGCAGCTTGACAGGGTTAGGAAACACCATATATTTT. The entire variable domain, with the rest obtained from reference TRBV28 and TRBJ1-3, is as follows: DVKVTQSSRYLVKRTGEKVFLECVQDMDHENMFWYRQDPGLGLRLIYFSYDVKMKEKGDIPEGYSVSREKKERFSLILESASTNQTSMYLCASSLTGLGNTIYFGEGSWLTVV.

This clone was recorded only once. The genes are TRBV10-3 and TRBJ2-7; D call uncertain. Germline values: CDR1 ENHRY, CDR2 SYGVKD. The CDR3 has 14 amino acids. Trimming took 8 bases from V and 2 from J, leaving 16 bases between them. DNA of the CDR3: TGTGCCATCGCCTCTGAGGAATTAGCCTACGAGCAGTACTTC. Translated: CAIASEELAYEQYF.

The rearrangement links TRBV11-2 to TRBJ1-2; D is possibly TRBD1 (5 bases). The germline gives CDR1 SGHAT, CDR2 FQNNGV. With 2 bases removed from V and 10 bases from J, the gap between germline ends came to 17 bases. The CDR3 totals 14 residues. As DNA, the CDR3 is TGTGCCAGCAGCTTATTTGGGCCCAGGGAAGACTACACCTTC. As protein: CASSLFGPREDYTF. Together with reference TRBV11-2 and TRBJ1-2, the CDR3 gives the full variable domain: EAGVAQSPRYKIIEKRQSVAFWCNPISGHATLYWYQQILGQGPKLLIQFQNNGVVDDSQLPKDRFSAERLKGVDSTLKIQPAKLEDSAVYLCASSLFGPREDYTFGSGTRLTVV.

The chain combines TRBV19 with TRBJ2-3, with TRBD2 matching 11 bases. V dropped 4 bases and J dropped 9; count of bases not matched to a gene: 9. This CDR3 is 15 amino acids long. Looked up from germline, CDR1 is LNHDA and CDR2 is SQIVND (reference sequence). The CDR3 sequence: CASSNIAGGRETQYF. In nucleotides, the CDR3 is TGTGCCAGTAGTAACATAGCGGGAGGGCGAGAGACGCAGTATTTT.

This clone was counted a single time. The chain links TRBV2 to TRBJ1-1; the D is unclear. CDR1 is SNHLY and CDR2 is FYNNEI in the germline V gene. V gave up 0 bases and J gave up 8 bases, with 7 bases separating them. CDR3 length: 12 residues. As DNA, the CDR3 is TGTGCCAGCAGTGAAGCTGAGCGGGAAGCTTTCTTT. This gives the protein CASSEAEREAFF.